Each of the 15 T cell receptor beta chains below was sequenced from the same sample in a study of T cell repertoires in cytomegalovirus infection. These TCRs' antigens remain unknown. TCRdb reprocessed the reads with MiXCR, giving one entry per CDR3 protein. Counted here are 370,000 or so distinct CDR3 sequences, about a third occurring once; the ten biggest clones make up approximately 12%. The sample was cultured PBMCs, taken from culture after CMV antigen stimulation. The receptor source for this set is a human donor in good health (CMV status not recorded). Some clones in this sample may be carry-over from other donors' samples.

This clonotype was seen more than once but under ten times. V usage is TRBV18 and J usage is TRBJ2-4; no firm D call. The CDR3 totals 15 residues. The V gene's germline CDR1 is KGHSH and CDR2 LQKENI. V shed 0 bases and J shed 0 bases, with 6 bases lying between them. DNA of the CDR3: TGTGCCAGCTCACCACCTACGGTAGCCAAAAACATTCAGTACTTC. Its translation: CASSPPTVAKNIQYF.

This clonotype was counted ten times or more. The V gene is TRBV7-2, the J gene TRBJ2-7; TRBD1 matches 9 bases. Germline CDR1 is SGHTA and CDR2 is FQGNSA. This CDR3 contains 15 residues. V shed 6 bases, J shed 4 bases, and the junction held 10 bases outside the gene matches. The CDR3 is CASRPGTGMGYEQYF. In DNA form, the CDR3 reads TGTGCCAGCAGGCCAGGGACAGGGATGGGGTACGAGCAGTACTTC.

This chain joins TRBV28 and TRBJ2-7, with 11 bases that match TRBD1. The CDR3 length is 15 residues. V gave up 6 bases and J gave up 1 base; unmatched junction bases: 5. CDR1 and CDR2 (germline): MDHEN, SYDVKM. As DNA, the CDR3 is TGTGCCAGCAGCGGGACAGGGGGATCGTCCTACGAGCAGTACTTC. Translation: CASSGTGGSSYEQYF.

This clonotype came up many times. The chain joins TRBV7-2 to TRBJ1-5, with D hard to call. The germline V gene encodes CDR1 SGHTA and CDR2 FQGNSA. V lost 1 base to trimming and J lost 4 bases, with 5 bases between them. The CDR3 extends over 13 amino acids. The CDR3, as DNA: TGTGCCAGCAGCTTAGTCCAGAATCAGCCCCAGCATTTT. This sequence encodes CASSLVQNQPQHF.

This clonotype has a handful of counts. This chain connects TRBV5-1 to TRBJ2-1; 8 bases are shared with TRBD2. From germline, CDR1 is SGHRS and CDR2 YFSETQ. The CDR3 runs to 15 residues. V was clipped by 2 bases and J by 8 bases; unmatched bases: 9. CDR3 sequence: CASSFGLAGFDEQFF. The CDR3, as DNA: TGCGCCAGCAGCTTCGGTCTAGCGGGTTTTGATGAGCAGTTCTTC.

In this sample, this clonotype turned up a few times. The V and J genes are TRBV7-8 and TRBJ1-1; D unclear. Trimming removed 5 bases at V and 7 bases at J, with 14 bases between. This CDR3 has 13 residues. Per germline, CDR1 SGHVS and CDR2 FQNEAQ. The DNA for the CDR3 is TGTGCCAGCAGCCCCTCAACGGATAATGAAGCTTTCTTT. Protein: CASSPSTDNEAFF. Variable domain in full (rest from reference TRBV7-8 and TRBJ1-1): GAGVSQSPRYKVAKRGQDVALRCDPISGHVSLFWYQQALGQGPEFLTYFQNEAQLDKSGLPSDRFFAERPEGSVSTLKIQRTQQEDSAVYLCASSPSTDNEAFFGQGTRLTVV.

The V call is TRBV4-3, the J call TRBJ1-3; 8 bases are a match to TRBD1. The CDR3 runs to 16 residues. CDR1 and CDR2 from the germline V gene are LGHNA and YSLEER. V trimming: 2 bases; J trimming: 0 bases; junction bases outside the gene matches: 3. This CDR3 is CASSQHTGGSGNTIYF. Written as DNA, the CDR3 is TGCGCCAGCAGCCAACATACAGGGGGCTCTGGAAACACCATATATTTT.

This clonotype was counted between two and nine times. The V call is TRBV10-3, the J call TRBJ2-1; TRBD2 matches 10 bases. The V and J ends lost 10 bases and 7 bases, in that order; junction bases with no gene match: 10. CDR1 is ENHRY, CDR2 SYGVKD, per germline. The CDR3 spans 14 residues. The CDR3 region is CATTPGLAINEQFF. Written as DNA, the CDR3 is TGTGCCACCACCCCGGGACTAGCGATAAATGAGCAGTTCTTC.

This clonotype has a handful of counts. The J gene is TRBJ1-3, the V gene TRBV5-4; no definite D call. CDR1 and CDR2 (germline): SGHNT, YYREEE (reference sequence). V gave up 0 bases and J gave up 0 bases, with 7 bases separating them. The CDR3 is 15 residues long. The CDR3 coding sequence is TGTGCCAGCAGCTTGGATCCGAACTCTGGAAACACCATATATTTT. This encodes CASSLDPNSGNTIYF.

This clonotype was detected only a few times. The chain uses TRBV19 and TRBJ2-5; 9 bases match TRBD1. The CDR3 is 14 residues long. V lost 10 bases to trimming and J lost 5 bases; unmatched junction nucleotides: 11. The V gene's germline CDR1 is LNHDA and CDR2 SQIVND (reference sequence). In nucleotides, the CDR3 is TGTGCCACCGCACAGGGGGCAAATTTTGAGACCCAGTACTTC. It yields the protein CATAQGANFETQYF.

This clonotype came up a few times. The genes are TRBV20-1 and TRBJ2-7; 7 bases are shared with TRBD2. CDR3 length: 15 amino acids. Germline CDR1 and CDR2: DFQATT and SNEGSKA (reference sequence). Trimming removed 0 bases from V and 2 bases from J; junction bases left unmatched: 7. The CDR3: CSARDGTTITYEQYF. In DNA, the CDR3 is TGCAGTGCTAGAGACGGGACTACGATTACCTACGAGCAGTACTTC.

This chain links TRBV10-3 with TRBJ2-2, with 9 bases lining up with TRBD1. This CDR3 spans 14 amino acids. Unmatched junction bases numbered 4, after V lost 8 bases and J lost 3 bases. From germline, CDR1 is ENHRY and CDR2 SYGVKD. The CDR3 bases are TGTGCCATCGCCCGGGACAGGGACACCGGGGAGCTGTTTTTT. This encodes CAIARDRDTGELFF.

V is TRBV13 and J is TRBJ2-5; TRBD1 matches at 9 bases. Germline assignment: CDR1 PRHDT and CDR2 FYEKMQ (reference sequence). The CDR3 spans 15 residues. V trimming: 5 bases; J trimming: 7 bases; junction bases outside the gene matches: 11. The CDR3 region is CASSPGTGLSGTQYF. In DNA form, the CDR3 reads TGTGCCAGCAGCCCCGGGACAGGGCTCTCGGGGACCCAGTACTTC.

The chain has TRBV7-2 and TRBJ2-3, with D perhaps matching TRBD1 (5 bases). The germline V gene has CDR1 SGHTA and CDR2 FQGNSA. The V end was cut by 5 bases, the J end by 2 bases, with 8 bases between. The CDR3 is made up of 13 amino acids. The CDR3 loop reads CASSRGHTDTQYF. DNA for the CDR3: TGTGCCAGCAGCCGCGGACACACAGATACGCAGTATTTT.

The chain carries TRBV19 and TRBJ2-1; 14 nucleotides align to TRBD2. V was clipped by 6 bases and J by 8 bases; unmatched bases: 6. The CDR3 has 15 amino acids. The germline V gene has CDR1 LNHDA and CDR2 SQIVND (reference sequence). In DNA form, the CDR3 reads TGTGCCAGTAGATCCGGACTAGCGGGAGGCGATGAGCAGTTCTTC. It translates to CASRSGLAGGDEQFF.